This T cell receptor beta chain stems from a study of blood T cell repertoires in COVID-19. As for the study in general: The analysed material was cDNA or gDNA that came from T cells, B-cell-depleted T cells, or PBMCs.

From germline, CDR1 is LNHNV and CDR2 YYDKDF (reference sequence). The CDR3 is 18 residues long. Trimming pared 0 bases from V and 2 bases from J, leaving 20 bases between. Authors' processing steps: The authors estimated nucleated cell counts from reference gene primer amplification. Generated by immunoSEQ multiplex PCR, the TCRdb table keeps only in-frame clones and is missing some. Clone size and the V and J calls come from that table; the DNA yielded D and trimming. The table has 130,000 or so clones, about 88% seen once. V gene TRBV15 combines with J gene TRBJ2-7; weak D call: TRBD2 (7 bases). Input material: peripheral blood. The receptor's source is a human donor in a cohort sampled during active COVID-19. The CDR3 DNA sequence: TGTGCCACCAGCAGAGATTTTACGACAGGTCGGGAGGCCTACGAGCAGTACTTC. It encodes CATSRDFTTGREAYEQYF.